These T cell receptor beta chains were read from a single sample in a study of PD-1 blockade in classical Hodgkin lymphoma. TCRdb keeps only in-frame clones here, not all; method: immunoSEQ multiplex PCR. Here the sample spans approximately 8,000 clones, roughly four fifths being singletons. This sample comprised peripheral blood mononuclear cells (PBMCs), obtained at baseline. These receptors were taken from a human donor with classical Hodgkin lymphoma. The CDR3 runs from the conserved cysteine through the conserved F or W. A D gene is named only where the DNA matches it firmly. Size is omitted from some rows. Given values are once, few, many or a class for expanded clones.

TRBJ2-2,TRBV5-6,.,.,CASSLAYYPADDGELFF,TGTGCCAGCAGCTTGGCGTACTACCCGGCGGATGACGGGGAGCTGTTTTTT
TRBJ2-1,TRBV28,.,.,CASSLGPANEQFF,TGTGCCAGCAGTTTAGGGCCAGCCAATGAGCAGTTCTTC
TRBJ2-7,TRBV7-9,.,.,CASSPSGVEQYF,TGTGCCAGCAGCCCCTCAGGGGTCGAGCAGTACTTC
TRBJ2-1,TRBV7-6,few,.,CASSLASGGSYNEQFF,TGTGCCAGCAGCTTAGCTAGTGGGGGTTCCTACAATGAGCAGTTCTTC
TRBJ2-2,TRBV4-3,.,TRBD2,CASSQVPSLGLAGGTGELFF,TGCGCCAGCAGCCAAGTCCCCTCTCTTGGCCTAGCGGGAGGAACCGGGGAGCTGTTTTTT
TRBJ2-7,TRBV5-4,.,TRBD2,CASTLGGLAGGWHEQYF,TGTGCCAGCACCTTGGGGGGGCTAGCGGGAGGTTGGCACGAGCAGTACTTC
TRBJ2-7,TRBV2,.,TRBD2,CASSEAAGGLAGNPYEQYF,TGTGCCAGCAGTGAAGCTGCCGGGGGACTAGCGGGAAACCCGTACGAGCAGTACTTC
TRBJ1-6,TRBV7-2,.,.,CASSPRLFGQQNSPLHF,TGTGCCAGCAGCCCCCGGTTGTTTGGGCAGCAGAATTCACCCCTCCACTTT
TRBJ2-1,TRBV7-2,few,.,CASSPGGLGNEQFF,TGTGCCAGCAGCCCAGGTGGGTTAGGGAATGAGCAGTTCTTC
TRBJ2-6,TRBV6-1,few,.,CASSEGGSGANVLTF,TGTGCCAGCAGTGAAGGAGGAAGTGGGGCCAACGTCCTGACTTTC
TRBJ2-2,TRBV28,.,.,CASGHLYTGELFF,TGTGCCAGCGGCCATCTCTATACCGGGGAGCTGTTTTTT
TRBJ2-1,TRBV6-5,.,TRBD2,CASSYSSGRAGEQFF,TGTGCCAGCAGTTATTCTAGCGGGAGGGCCGGGGAGCAGTTCTTC
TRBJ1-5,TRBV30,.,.,CAWSVLSGGNQPQHF,TGTGCCTGGAGTGTACTCTCCGGGGGCAATCAGCCCCAGCATTTT
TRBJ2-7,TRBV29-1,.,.,CSVSVDNPYEQYF,TGCAGCGTGAGTGTAGATAACCCCTACGAGCAGTACTTC
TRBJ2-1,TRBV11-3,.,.,CASSPGGEQFF,TGTGCCAGCAGCCCCGGAGGTGAGCAGTTCTTC
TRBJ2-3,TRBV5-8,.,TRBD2,CASSSAAGEADTQYF,TGTGCCAGCAGCTCTGCAGCGGGAGAGGCAGATACGCAGTATTTT
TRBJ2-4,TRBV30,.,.,CAWSVMQTPWAKNIQYF,TGTGCCTGGAGTGTAATGCAGACCCCATGGGCCAAAAACATTCAGTACTTC
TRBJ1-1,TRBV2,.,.,CASRGLETEAFF,TGTGCCAGCAGGGGTTTGGAAACTGAAGCTTTCTTT
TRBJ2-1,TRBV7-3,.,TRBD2,CASSLTRSSGRGNEQFF,TGTGCCAGCAGCTTAACCAGGTCTAGCGGGAGGGGGAATGAGCAGTTCTTC
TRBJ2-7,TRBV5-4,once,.,CAATGPRNEQYF,TGTGCTGCGACAGGTCCTAGGAACGAGCAGTACTTC
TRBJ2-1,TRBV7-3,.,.,CASSFQPYNEQFF,TGTGCCAGCAGCTTTCAACCTTACAATGAGCAGTTCTTC
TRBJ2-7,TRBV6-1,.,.,CASIPSKTFNYEQYF,TGTGCCAGCATCCCCAGTAAGACCTTCAACTACGAGCAGTACTTC
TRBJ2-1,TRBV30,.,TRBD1,CAWRREPSARDRGELAQFF,TGTGCCTGGAGACGAGAACCGTCCGCCCGGGACAGGGGCGAGCTGGCGCAGTTCTTC
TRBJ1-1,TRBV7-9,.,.,CASSLGARWSTEAFF,TGTGCCAGCAGCTTAGGCGCCAGATGGAGCACTGAAGCTTTCTTT
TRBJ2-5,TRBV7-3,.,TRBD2,CASSPSSGSTETQYF,TGTGCCAGCAGCCCTTCTAGCGGGAGTACCGAGACCCAGTACTTC
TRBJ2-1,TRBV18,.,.,CASSPRNGRAYNEQFF,TGTGCCAGCTCACCTCGGAATGGGAGAGCGTACAATGAGCAGTTCTTC
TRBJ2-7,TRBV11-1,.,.,CASAGPNSYEQYF,TGTGCCAGCGCCGGGCCGAACTCCTACGAGCAGTACTTC
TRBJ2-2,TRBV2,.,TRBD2,CASRTGLAGSTGELFF,TGTGCCAGCAGAACGGGACTAGCGGGGAGCACCGGGGAGCTGTTTTTT
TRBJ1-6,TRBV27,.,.,CASRTAYNSPLHF,TGTGCCAGTCGGACGGCTTATAATTCACCCCTCCACTTT
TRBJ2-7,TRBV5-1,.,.,CASSRSGGQLYEQYF,TGCGCCAGCAGCAGGTCGGGCGGCCAACTCTACGAGCAGTACTTC
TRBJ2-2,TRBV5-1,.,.,CASSFSGDNTGELFF,TGCGCCAGCAGCTTCTCCGGGGACAACACCGGGGAGCTGTTTTTT
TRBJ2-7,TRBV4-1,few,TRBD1,CASSQDRGTGGYEQYF,TGCGCCAGCAGCCAAGATCGGGGGACAGGGGGCTACGAGCAGTACTTC
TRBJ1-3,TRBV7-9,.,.,CASSLFLESGGTSGNTIYF,TGTGCCAGCAGCTTATTTCTGGAGTCGGGTGGGACCTCTGGAAACACCATATATTTT
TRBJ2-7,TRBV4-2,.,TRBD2,CASTLGGLAGGWHEQYF,TGTGCCAGCACCTTGGGGGGGCTAGCGGGAGGTTGGCACGAGCAGTACTTC
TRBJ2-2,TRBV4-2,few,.,CASSPPAGNGELFF,TGTGCCAGCAGCCCCCCCGCGGGAAACGGGGAGCTGTTTTTT
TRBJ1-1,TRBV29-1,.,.,CSVEGTSRATEAFF,TGCAGCGTTGAGGGGACGTCCCGGGCCACTGAAGCTTTCTTT
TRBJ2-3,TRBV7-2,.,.,CASSPPPWVSSTDTQYF,TGTGCCAGCAGCCCCCCGCCATGGGTTAGTAGTACAGATACGCAGTATTTT
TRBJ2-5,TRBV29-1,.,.,CSGQQETQYF,TGCAGCGGACAGCAAGAGACCCAGTACTTC
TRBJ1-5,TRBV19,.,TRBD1,CASTPDRGNQPQHF,TGTGCCAGTACCCCAGACAGGGGGAATCAGCCCCAGCATTTT
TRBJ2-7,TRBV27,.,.,CASSPLSRAPTYEQYF,TGTGCCAGCAGTCCTCTTTCACGGGCGCCAACCTACGAGCAGTACTTC
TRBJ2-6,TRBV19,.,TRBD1,CASNTPGQSSGANVLTF,TGTGCCAGTAATACACCGGGACAGTCCTCTGGGGCCAACGTCCTGACTTTC
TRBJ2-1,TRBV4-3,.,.,CASRQDKGARPFF,TGCGCCAGCAGACAAGATAAAGGAGCGCGCCCGTTCTTC
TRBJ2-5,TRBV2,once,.,CASSEGLGGETQYF,TGTGCCAGCAGTGAAGGACTAGGAGGGGAGACCCAGTACTTC
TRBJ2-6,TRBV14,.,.,CASRNSGANVLTF,TGTGCCAGCAGGAACTCTGGGGCCAACGTCCTGACTTTC
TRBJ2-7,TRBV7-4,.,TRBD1,CASSAGTGLLREQYF,TGTGCCAGCAGCGCCGGGACAGGCCTCTTGAGGGAGCAGTACTTC
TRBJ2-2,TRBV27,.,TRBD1,CASSSPAGTGGFGELFF,TGTGCCAGCAGTTCTCCGGCGGGGACAGGGGGCTTCGGGGAGCTGTTTTTT
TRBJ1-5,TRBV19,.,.,CASSIVITFRQPQHF,TGTGCCAGTAGTATAGTAATTACATTCAGGCAGCCCCAGCATTTT
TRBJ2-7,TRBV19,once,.,CASSPGSGTYEQYF,TGTGCCAGTAGTCCCGGAAGTGGAACCTACGAGCAGTACTTC
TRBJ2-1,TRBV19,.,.,CASSRDLVGNEQFF,TGTGCCAGTAGCCGTGACCTGGTCGGCAATGAGCAGTTCTTC
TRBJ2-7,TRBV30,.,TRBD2,CAWSFIPGLAYEQYF,TGTGCCTGGAGCTTCATACCGGGACTAGCCTACGAGCAGTACTTC
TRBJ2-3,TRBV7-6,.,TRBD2,CASSVRLAGADTQYF,TGTGCCAGCAGCGTTCGACTAGCGGGTGCAGATACGCAGTATTTT
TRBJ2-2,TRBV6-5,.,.,CASSYSHGELVF,TGTGCCAGCAGTTATTCCCACGGGGAGCTGGTTTTT
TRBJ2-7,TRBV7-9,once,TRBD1,CASSLTGQGSTYEQYF,TGTGCCAGCAGCTTAACCGGACAGGGCTCCACCTACGAGCAGTACTTC
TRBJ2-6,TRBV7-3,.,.,CASSNRSGANVLTF,TGTGCCAGCAGCAATCGCTCTGGGGCCAACGTCCTGACTTTC
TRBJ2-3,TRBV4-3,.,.,CASSQVPGPGRPTQYF,TGCGCCAGCAGCCAAGTCCCTGGCCCAGGGCGACCTACGCAGTATTTT
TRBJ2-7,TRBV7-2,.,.,CASSPYLLYEQYF,TGTGCCAGCAGCCCATACCTCCTCTACGAGCAGTACTTC
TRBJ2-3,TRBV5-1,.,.,CASSLGQGLIIDTQYF,TGCGCCAGCAGCTTGGGCCAGGGCTTGATTATAGATACGCAGTATTTT
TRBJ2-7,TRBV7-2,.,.,CASSQNTAREQYF,TGTGCCAGCAGTCAAAATACGGCTAGGGAGCAGTACTTC
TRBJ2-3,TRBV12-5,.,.,CASGETDTQYF,TGTGCTAGTGGTGAAACAGATACGCAGTATTTT